One sample yielded the 25 T cell receptor beta chains listed below, sequenced in a study of blood T cell repertoires in COVID-19. Repertoires were generated with immunoSEQ multiplex PCR, while TCRdb's copy carries only in-frame clones and drops some. The sample records nearly 25,000 clones, about 86% being singletons. Sequencing used peripheral blood. The receptors originated from a man between 65 and 80 years old with acute or convalescent COVID-19.

This clone has a handful of counts. V and J are TRBV3-1 (or the pseudogene TRBV3-2) and TRBJ1-1; D gene unclear. V lost 2 bases to trimming and J lost 0 bases, with 7 bases between them. The CDR3 spans 14 residues. CDR1 is LGHDT, CDR2 YNNKEL, per germline (reference sequence). Here the CDR3 reads CASSQRSVNTEAFF. The DNA of the CDR3 is TGTGCCAGCAGCCAACGGTCGGTGAACACTGAAGCTTTCTTT.

This clone appeared a few times. The V gene is TRBV2, the J gene TRBJ2-2; D is ambiguous. This CDR3 region has 12 residues. V shed 9 bases and J shed 3 bases, with 8 bases lying between them. In germline, CDR1 is SNHLY, CDR2 FYNNEI. CDR3 loop: CASGLDTGELFF. CDR3 nucleotide sequence: TGTGCCAGTGGCCTTGACACCGGGGAGCTGTTTTTT.

The chain recombines TRBV14 with TRBJ1-3, with a weak D call TRBD1 (6 bases). Trimming took off 2 bases at V and 0 bases at J, with 11 bases between the two ends. CDR1 and CDR2 (germline): SGHDN, FVKESK. This CDR3 has 16 amino acids. CDR3 nucleotide sequence: TGTGCCAGCAGCCAATTACAGGGTCTCTCTGGAAACACCATATATTTT. Protein product: CASSQLQGLSGNTIYF.

The chain carries TRBV5-1 and TRBJ2-2; 8 bases line up with TRBD2. The J segment lost 4 bases and the V segment lost 1 base, leaving 12 bases of the junction unmatched. Germline V gene data show CDR1 as SGHRS and CDR2 as YFSETQ. The CDR3 runs 18 residues. The CDR3 sequence: CASSLTPVGGAVTGELFF. In DNA form, the CDR3 reads TGCGCCAGCAGCTTGACCCCAGTCGGGGGGGCCGTCACCGGGGAGCTGTTTTTT.

This clone has only one observation. The gene calls are TRBV5-1 and TRBJ1-1; 10 bases map to TRBD1. V was clipped by 0 bases and J by 11 bases; unmatched bases: 7. The germline CDR1 and CDR2 sequences are SGHRS and YFSETQ. The CDR3 has 14 amino acids. The CDR3 here is CASSLVIGQGEAFF. DNA of the CDR3: TGCGCCAGCAGCTTGGTTATAGGACAGGGGGAGGCTTTCTTT.

The chain employs TRBV7-9 and TRBJ2-5; TRBD2 aligns across 8 bases. CDR3 length: 16 amino acids. After removal of 5 bases from V and 4 bases from J, the junction contained 12 bases not matched to a gene. Germline CDR1 and CDR2: SEHNR and FQNEAQ (reference sequence). CDR3 sequence reads: CASSTSGLASGETQYF. In nucleotides, the CDR3 is TGTGCCAGCAGCACCTCAGGACTAGCCTCGGGAGAGACCCAGTACTTC.

This chain joins TRBV5-1 and TRBJ2-2; D is possibly TRBD1 (6 bases). Germline V gene lookup returns CDR1 SGHRS and CDR2 YFSETQ. This CDR3 is 15 amino acids long. V shed 4 bases and J shed 2 bases, with 12 bases lying between them. The CDR3 is CASSALQGNTGELFF. Written as DNA, the CDR3 is TGCGCCAGCAGCGCACTACAGGGTAACACCGGGGAGCTGTTTTTT.

This clone was observed a handful of times. This sequence joins TRBV18 and TRBJ1-4; 8 bases agree with TRBD1. The junction had 9 bases not matched to a gene; V was cut back by 5 bases and J by 7 bases. This CDR3 region has 15 residues. Germline loops: CDR1 KGHSH, CDR2 LQKENI. The CDR3 here is CASSTTGGEGEKLFF. The CDR3 nucleotides are TGTGCCAGCTCAACTACAGGGGGTGAAGGTGAAAAACTGTTTTTT.

V gene TRBV10-3 combines with J gene TRBJ1-4; perhaps TRBD1 as D (6 bases). Per germline, CDR1 ENHRY and CDR2 SYGVKD. The CDR3 covers 14 residues. Trimming pared 0 bases from V and 5 bases from J, leaving 7 bases between. CDR3 amino acids: CAISESRGNEKLFF. The CDR3 DNA reads TGTGCCATCAGTGAGTCGAGGGGGAATGAAAAACTGTTTTTT.

This chain uses TRBV6-2 or TRBV6-3 with TRBJ2-7; 12 positions match TRBD2. CDR3 length: 15 amino acids. CDR1 is MNHEY and CDR2 is SVGEGT in the germline V gene. V lost 4 bases, J lost 6 bases, and 7 bases stayed unmatched. CDR3 nucleotides: TGTGCCAGCAGTTTGAGACTAGCGGGAGACGGCGAGCAGTACTTC. Translated, it gives CASSLRLAGDGEQYF.

The chain is built from TRBV27 and TRBJ1-1; D unclear. Trimming took off 3 bases at V and 5 bases at J, with 10 bases between the two ends. CDR3 length: 13 residues. Germline values: CDR1 MNHEY, CDR2 SMNVEV (reference sequence). The CDR3 nucleotides read TGTGCCAGCAGTTTGAGGGCAGGAACTGAAGCTTTCTTT. This codes for CASSLRAGTEAFF.

The V and J genes are TRBV27 and TRBJ2-3; TRBD2 aligns across 15 bases. This CDR3 has 18 amino acids. Germline CDR1 reads MNHEY; CDR2 reads SMNVEV (reference sequence). The junction had 8 bases not matched to a gene; V was cut back by 2 bases and J by 5 bases. The CDR3 here is CASSLAGLAGGQKDTQYF. The CDR3 DNA is TGTGCCAGCAGTTTAGCCGGACTAGCGGGAGGGCAAAAAGATACGCAGTATTTT.

The sample holds one count of this clone. This chain uses TRBV16 with TRBJ2-7, with 7 positions matching TRBD2. CDR1 and CDR2 from the germline V gene are KGHSY and FQNENV. V dropped 6 bases and J dropped 6; count of bases not matched to a gene: 11. The CDR3 totals 14 residues. CDR3 nucleotides: TGTGCCAGCAGTCGCTCGGCGGGAGTGTTCGAGCAGTACTTC. Its protein is CASSRSAGVFEQYF.

V gene TRBV10-2 combines with J gene TRBJ1-5; maybe TRBD1 (6 bases). Germline values: CDR1 WSHSY, CDR2 SAAADI. The CDR3 loop spans 16 amino acids. Trimming removed 10 bases at V and 0 bases at J, with 19 bases between. CDR3 DNA: TGCGCCACCAATAGGGGGGGAGCAAATAGCAATCAGCCCCAGCATTTT. Encoded protein: CATNRGGANSNQPQHF.

V gene TRBV7-2 combines with J gene TRBJ1-4, with 8 bases aligning to TRBD1. The CDR3 runs to 14 residues. Germline loops: CDR1 SGHTA, CDR2 FQGNSA. V dropped 5 bases and J dropped 8; count of bases not matched to a gene: 7. The CDR3 here is CASSGRTGSEKLFF. The CDR3 nucleotides are TGTGCCAGCAGCGGACGGACAGGGAGCGAAAAACTGTTTTTT.

The chain joins TRBV6-5 to TRBJ1-1; D remains unclear. Trimming took 2 bases from V and 4 from J, leaving 14 bases between them. The CDR3 runs to 15 residues. Germline assignment: CDR1 MNHEY and CDR2 SVGAGI. The DNA for the CDR3 is TGTGCCAGCAGTTACGGATTAAGCGCGGGCACTGAAGCTTTCTTT. The encoded protein is CASSYGLSAGTEAFF.

V and J are TRBV5-1 and TRBJ2-2, with 8 nucleotides matching TRBD1. The CDR3 spans 16 residues. V shed 4 bases, J shed 2 bases, and the junction held 7 bases outside the gene matches. Germline V gene data show CDR1 as SGHRS and CDR2 as YFSETQ. Here the CDR3 DNA reads TGCGCCAGCAGCATGACAGGGGCGCCTAACACCGGGGAGCTGTTTTTT. It encodes CASSMTGAPNTGELFF.

This clone appeared a single time. The gene calls are TRBV10-3 and TRBJ2-1; 9 nucleotides line up with TRBD1. Trimming at V came to 6 bases and at J to 8 bases, leaving 8 bases not matched to a gene. Germline V gives CDR1 ENHRY, CDR2 SYGVKD. This CDR3 contains 14 residues. The CDR3 DNA reads TGTGCCATCAGGGGGACAGGGAGTGGGGATGAGCAGTTCTTC. This sequence encodes CAIRGTGSGDEQFF.

In its sample, this clone was seen a few times. The chain joins TRBV25-1 to TRBJ1-6; no firm D call. There are 13 residues in the CDR3. The germline V and J ends were trimmed by 8 bases and 7 bases, with 12 bases remaining between them. CDR1 is MGHDK, CDR2 SYGVNS, per germline. CDR3 nucleotides: TGTGCCAGCCCGCCAACAAACAATTCACCCCTCCACTTT. As protein: CASPPTNNSPLHF.

The rearrangement links TRBV25-1 to TRBJ1-6; 7 bases fit TRBD1. The germline V gene has CDR1 MGHDK and CDR2 SYGVNS. This CDR3 is built from 12 residues. The ends lost 9 bases at V and 9 bases at J; junction bases unmatched: 5. This CDR3 is CARATGVSPLHF. In nucleotides, the CDR3 is TGTGCCAGGGCCACAGGGGTTTCACCCCTCCACTTT.

This chain joins TRBV3-1 (or the pseudogene TRBV3-2) and TRBJ1-2, with 7 bases that match TRBD1. Trimming removed 6 bases from V and 6 bases from J; junction bases left unmatched: 10. This CDR3 spans 14 amino acids. Germline V gives CDR1 LGHDT, CDR2 YNNKEL (reference sequence). The CDR3 protein is CASRSTGFSDGYTF. The CDR3 DNA reads as TGTGCCAGCAGGTCGACAGGGTTCTCTGATGGCTACACCTTC.

The genes are TRBV10-3 and TRBJ1-3; D gene ambiguous. CDR1 and CDR2 from the germline V gene are ENHRY and SYGVKD. This CDR3 is built from 15 residues. The V gene lost 4 bases and the J gene lost 0 bases, with 10 bases spanning the gap. The CDR3 protein is CAISAAGNSGNTIYF. In DNA form, the CDR3 reads TGTGCCATCAGTGCAGCGGGGAACTCTGGAAACACCATATATTTT.

V gene TRBV5-4 combines with J gene TRBJ1-6; D is uncertain. This CDR3 has 14 amino acids. The V and J ends lost 1 base and 6 bases respectively, with 8 bases between them. Germline V gene lookup returns CDR1 SGHNT and CDR2 YYREEE (reference sequence). This CDR3 is CASSLYRFNSPLHF. CDR3 DNA sequence: TGTGCCAGCAGCTTGTACCGGTTTAATTCACCCCTCCACTTT.

The chain links TRBV9 to TRBJ1-4; the D gene is possibly TRBD1 (6 bases). The germline V and J ends were trimmed by 4 bases and 5 bases, with 15 bases remaining between them. The CDR3 covers 15 residues. Per germline, CDR1 SGDLS and CDR2 YYNGEE. CDR3 in DNA: TGTGCCAGCAGCACACCCAGGGGAGGGAATGAAAAACTGTTTTTT. This codes for CASSTPRGGNEKLFF.

V usage is TRBV29-1 and J usage is TRBJ2-2, with a weak D call TRBD1 (5 bases). The length of the CDR3 is 12 residues. V was shortened by 4 bases and J by 5 bases, with 8 bases between the two germline ends. CDR1 SQVTM and CDR2 ANQGSEA come from the germline V gene. CDR3 in amino acids: CSVADRTGELFF. CDR3 in DNA: TGCAGCGTTGCCGACAGAACCGGGGAGCTGTTTTTT.